Detailed here is one T cell receptor beta chain. The data are from a study of PD-1 blockade in classical Hodgkin lymphoma. Time point specified: cycle 4 day 1 (C4D1), after less than seven weeks of nivolumab. Brentuximab vedotin exposure varied, and every patient relapsed after autologous stem cell transplantation. The CDR3 consists of 12 residues. V dropped 4 bases and J dropped 0 bases, with 4 bases sitting between them. The germline V gene has CDR1 LGHNA and CDR2 YNFKEQ. Libraries were prepared by immunoSEQ multiplex PCR; TCRdb keeps only in-frame clonotypes and omits some of them. The data show some 22,000 clones, about 70% seen once.

Specimen: peripheral blood mononuclear cells (PBMCs), collected before the fourth cycle of nivolumab. The clonotype was recovered from a human donor with classical Hodgkin lymphoma. This chain links TRBV4-2 with TRBJ2-7, with D hard to call. The chain's CDR3 is CASSPTSYEQYF. CDR3 DNA: TGTGCCAGCAGCCCAACCTCCTACGAGCAGTACTTC.